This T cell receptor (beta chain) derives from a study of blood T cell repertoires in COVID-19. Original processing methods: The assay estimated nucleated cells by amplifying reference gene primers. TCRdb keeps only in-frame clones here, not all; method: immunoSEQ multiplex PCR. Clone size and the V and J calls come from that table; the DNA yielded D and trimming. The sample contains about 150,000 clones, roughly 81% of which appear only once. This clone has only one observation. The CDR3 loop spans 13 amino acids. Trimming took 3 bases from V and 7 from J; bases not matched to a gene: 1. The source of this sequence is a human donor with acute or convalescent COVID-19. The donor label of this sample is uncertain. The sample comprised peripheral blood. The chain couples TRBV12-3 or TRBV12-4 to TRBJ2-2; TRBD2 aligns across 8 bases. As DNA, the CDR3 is TGTGCCAGCAGTTTTCTAGCGGGCGGGGAGCTGTTTTTT. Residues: CASSFLAGGELFF.